This T cell receptor (beta chain) came from a study of blood T cells in healthy people across ages. Study at large: The template switching approach captured approximately one barcoded beta molecule for every two T cells.

In its sample, this clonotype was seen a few times. Its antigen is still unknown. CDR3 length: 13 amino acids. The germline V gene has CDR1 SGHTA and CDR2 FQGNSA. V dropped 3 bases and J dropped 4 bases, with 9 bases sitting between them. Notes on the study in general: PBMCs went unsorted, and a conclusive naive versus antigen-experienced comparison was therefore prevented.

Combining a sample-barcoded 5' primer with a J-beta primer mix, a second PCR ran for about 6 to 12 cycles. Via MiXCR, TCRdb re-called the 5' RACE reads, giving one row per CDR3 protein. The sample lists hundreds of thousands of distinct CDR3 sequences; roughly 60% were seen once. Material: blood. The chain has TRBV7-2 and TRBJ1-2; D not resolved. This TCR came from a man aged 25 to 45 in good health. The DNA of the CDR3 is TGTGCCAGCAGCTTTGAAGGCTTCTATGGCTACACCTTC. Amino acid sequence: CASSFEGFYGYTF.